Below are 5 T cell receptor beta chains sequenced from a single sample in a study of T cell responses to AZD1222 COVID-19 vaccine. Generated by immunoSEQ multiplex PCR, the TCRdb table keeps only in-frame clones and is missing some. Of roughly 180,000 clones listed, approximately 86% were seen once; the top ten hold about 3%. The starting material was peripheral blood, obtained on day 0 of AZD1222 vaccination. These receptors were collected from an adult in good health.

The V call is TRBV13, the J call TRBJ2-7; 7 bases map to TRBD1. There are 15 residues in the CDR3. CDR1 and CDR2 from the germline V gene are PRHDT and FYEKMQ (reference sequence). The V gene end was trimmed by 3 bases and the J gene end by 1 base; junction bases not matched to a gene: 6. DNA of the CDR3: TGTGCCAGCAGCTTCCGGACAGGCCCTTCCTACGAGCAGTACTTC. Protein sequence: CASSFRTGPSYEQYF.

V and J are TRBV28 and TRBJ1-2; D is ambiguous. V dropped 7 bases and J dropped 0 bases, with 6 bases sitting between them. CDR3 length: 12 amino acids. The germline CDR1 and CDR2 sequences are MDHEN and SYDVKM. This CDR3 reads CASINTNYGYTF. CDR3 nucleotides: TGTGCCAGCATTAACACTAACTATGGCTACACCTTC.

This rearrangement joins TRBV24-1 to TRBJ1-2, with TRBD1 matching over 8 bases. With 3 bases clipped from V and 8 bases from J, the junction kept 7 bases outside the gene matches. CDR1 and CDR2 from the germline V gene are KGHDR and SFDVKD. CDR3 length: 14 amino acids. CDR3 region: CATSDAEDREGYTF. The CDR3 DNA reads TGTGCCACCAGTGATGCCGAGGACAGGGAAGGCTACACCTTC.

The rearrangement joins TRBV29-1 to TRBJ1-5; no firm D call. There are 13 residues in the CDR3. Germline CDR1 and CDR2: SQVTM and ANQGSEA. Trimming removed 0 bases from V and 4 bases from J, with 7 bases in between. The CDR3 region has the DNA TGCAGCGTTGAAGAGACGGCAAATCAGCCCCAGCATTTT. Its translation is CSVEETANQPQHF.

The J gene is TRBJ2-1, the V gene TRBV24-1, with D possibly being TRBD1 (5 bases). Trimming took 3 bases from V and 5 from J, leaving 13 bases between them. The CDR3 runs to 15 residues. Per the germline V gene, CDR1 is KGHDR and CDR2 is SFDVKD. CDR3 loop: CATSDTRTTHNEQFF. The CDR3 DNA sequence: TGTGCCACCAGTGATACCCGGACAACTCACAATGAGCAGTTCTTC.